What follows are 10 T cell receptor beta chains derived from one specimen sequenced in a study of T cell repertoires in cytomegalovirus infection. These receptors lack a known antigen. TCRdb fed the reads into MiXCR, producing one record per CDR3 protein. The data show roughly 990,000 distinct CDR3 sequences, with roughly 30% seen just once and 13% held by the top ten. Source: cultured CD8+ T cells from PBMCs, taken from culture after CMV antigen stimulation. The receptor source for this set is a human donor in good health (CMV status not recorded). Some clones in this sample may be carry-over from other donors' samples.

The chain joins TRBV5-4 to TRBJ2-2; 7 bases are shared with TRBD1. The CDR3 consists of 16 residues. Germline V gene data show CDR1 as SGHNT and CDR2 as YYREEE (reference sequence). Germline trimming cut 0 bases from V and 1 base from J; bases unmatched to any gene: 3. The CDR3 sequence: CASSLEQGMNTGELFF. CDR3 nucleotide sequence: TGTGCCAGCAGCTTGGAACAGGGGATGAACACCGGGGAGCTGTTTTTT. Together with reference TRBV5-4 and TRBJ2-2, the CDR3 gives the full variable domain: ETGVTQSPTHLIKTRGQQVTLRCSSQSGHNTVSWYQQALGQGPQFIFQYYREEENGRGNFPPRFSGLQFPNYSSELNVNALELDDSALYLCASSLEQGMNTGELFFGEGSRLTVL.

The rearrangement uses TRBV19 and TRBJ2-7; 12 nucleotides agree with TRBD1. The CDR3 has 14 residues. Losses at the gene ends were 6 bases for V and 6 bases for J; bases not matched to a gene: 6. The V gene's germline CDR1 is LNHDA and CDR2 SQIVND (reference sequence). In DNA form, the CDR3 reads TGTGCCAGTAGACTCGGGACAGGGGGCGGCGAGCAGTACTTC. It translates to CASRLGTGGGEQYF.

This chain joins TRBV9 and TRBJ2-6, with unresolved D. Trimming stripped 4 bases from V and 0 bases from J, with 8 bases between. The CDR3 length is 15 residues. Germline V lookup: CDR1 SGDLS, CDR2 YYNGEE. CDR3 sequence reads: CASSSPLSGANVLTF. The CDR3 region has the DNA TGTGCCAGCAGCTCTCCGCTCTCTGGGGCCAACGTCCTGACTTTC.

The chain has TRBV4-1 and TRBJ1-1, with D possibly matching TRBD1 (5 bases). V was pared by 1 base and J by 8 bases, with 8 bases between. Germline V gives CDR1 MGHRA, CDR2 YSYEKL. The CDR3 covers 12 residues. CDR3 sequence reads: CASSQAGPEAFF. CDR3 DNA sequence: TGCGCCAGCAGCCAAGCGGGGCCCGAAGCTTTCTTT.

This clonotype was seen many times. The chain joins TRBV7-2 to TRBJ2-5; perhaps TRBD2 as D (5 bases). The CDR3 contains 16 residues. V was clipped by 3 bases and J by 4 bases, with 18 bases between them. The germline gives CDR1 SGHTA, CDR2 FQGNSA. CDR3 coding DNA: TGTGCCAGCAGCTTGAGGACTGGACTTTGGGGAGAGACCCAGTACTTC. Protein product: CASSLRTGLWGETQYF.

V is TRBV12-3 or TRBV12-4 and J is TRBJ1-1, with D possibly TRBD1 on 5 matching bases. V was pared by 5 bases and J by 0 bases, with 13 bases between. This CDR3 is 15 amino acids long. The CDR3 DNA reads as TGTGCCAGCAGTCCCCGTGGGGGGTTGAACACTGAAGCTTTCTTT. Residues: CASSPRGGLNTEAFF.

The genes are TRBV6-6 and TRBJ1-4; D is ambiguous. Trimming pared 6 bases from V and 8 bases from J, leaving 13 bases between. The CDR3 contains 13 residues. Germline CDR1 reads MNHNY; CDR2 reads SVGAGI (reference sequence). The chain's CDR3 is CASRPPSGEKLFF. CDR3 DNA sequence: TGTGCCAGCAGACCGCCCTCGGGAGAAAAACTGTTTTTT.

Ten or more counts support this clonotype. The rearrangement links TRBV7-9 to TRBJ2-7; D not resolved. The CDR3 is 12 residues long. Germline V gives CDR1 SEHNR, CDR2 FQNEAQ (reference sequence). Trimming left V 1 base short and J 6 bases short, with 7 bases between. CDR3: CASSLGSREQYF. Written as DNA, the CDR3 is TGTGCCAGCAGCTTAGGCTCTCGCGAGCAGTACTTC.

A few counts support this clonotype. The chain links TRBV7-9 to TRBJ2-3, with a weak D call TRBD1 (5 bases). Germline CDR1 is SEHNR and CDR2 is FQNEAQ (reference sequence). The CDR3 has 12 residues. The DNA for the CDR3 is TGTGCAGGGGCCGAGGGCACAGATACGCAGTATTTT. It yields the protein CAGAEGTDTQYF.

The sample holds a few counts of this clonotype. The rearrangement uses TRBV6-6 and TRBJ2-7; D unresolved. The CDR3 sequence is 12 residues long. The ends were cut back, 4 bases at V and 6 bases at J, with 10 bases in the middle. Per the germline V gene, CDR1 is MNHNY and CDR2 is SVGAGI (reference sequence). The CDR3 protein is CASSWTPSEQYF. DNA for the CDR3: TGTGCCAGCAGTTGGACCCCCAGCGAGCAGTACTTC.